These 3 T cell receptor beta chains came from one sample sequenced in a study of Ad26.COV2.S vaccination and SARS-CoV-2 variants. Repertoires were generated with immunoSEQ multiplex PCR, while TCRdb's copy carries only in-frame clones and drops some. Of roughly 510,000 clones in the sample, around 88% were seen once. Treatment described: about 20 received Ad26.COV2.S at low or high dose, single or two shots; about five received placebo; per-sample allocation not given. Samples came from day 63 after the first vaccine or placebo injection. Sequencing used peripheral blood, obtained in a trial of Ad26.COV2.S vaccine versus placebo. These receptors were obtained from a person aged 18-65 years who received the Ad26.COV2.S COVID-19 vaccine or a placebo.

The chain links TRBV27 to TRBJ1-6; a weak D match, TRBD1 (6 bases). Germline V gene data show CDR1 as MNHEY and CDR2 as SMNVEV (reference sequence). V was pared by 6 bases and J by 10 bases, with 16 bases between. The CDR3 runs 14 residues. CDR3 DNA: TGTGCCAGCAGATCTTTTACAGGGTTCTCACCCCTCCACTTT. Amino acid sequence: CASRSFTGFSPLHF.

The chain employs TRBV4-3 and TRBJ1-6; TRBD1 agrees at 7 bases. Germline CDR1 and CDR2: LGHNA and YSLEER. J gave up 9 bases and V 1 base, and 3 bases lay outside the gene matches. The CDR3 is 14 residues long. The CDR3 reads CASSQAQGISPLHF. The CDR3 nucleotides read TGCGCCAGCAGCCAAGCACAGGGGATTTCACCCCTCCACTTT.

This clone has a single count. V and J are TRBV6-2 or TRBV6-3 and TRBJ1-4; no reliable D call. CDR3 length: 15 amino acids. V lost 6 bases to trimming and J lost 7 bases, with 18 bases between them. Germline CDR1 reads MNHEY; CDR2 reads SVGEGT. Written as DNA, the CDR3 is TGTGCCAGCAGCCACCGGACCCATGTACCTGAAAAACTGTTTTTT. Its protein product is CASSHRTHVPEKLFF.